This T cell receptor (beta chain) was identified in a study of OX40 agonist ivuxolimab in advanced cancers. Turning to the study itself: With ivuxolimab, an agonistic anti-OX40 (CD134) antibody, patients were treated.

Study observations and caveats: On average, CD8+ T cells showed a greater number of expanded clones than CD4+.

Method: immunoSEQ multiplex PCR; TCRdb's copy keeps in-frame clones and lacks some. In the table there are nearly 90,000 clones, approximately 90% of which are singletons. People who had autoimmune disease history or systemic immunosuppression were excluded. CDR1 and CDR2 from the germline V gene are DFQATT and SNEGSKA (reference sequence). CDR3 length: 10 residues. Trimming removed 0 bases at V and 8 bases at J, with 4 bases between. Turning to this clone: Its antigen is as yet unknown.

The material was CD4+ or CD8+ T cells sorted from blood, obtained in a trial of the OX40 agonist ivuxolimab. The source is an adult with an advanced solid tumor such as melanoma, head and neck, liver or kidney cancer. The gene calls are TRBV20-1 and TRBJ1-2; unclear D gene. CDR3 residues: CSAREGGYTF. CDR3 in DNA: TGCAGTGCTAGAGAGGGGGGCTACACCTTC.